The following is a T cell receptor beta chain sequence with its context. Its antigen is currently unknown. CFSE-dim autoproliferating and CFSE-high non-proliferating T cells from unstimulated culture were sequenced separately. Roughly 5x10^7 CFSE-labeled PBMCs were cultured around seven days unstimulated, then replicate wells were pooled. Without exogenous stimuli, around 0.5 uM CFSE-labeled PBMCs were cultured serum-free. This specimen comes from a study of memory B cells and T cells in multiple sclerosis. Notes on the study in general: Normalization was needed because clone-set size differences affected shared clonotype counts.

Profiling relied on immunoSEQ multiplex PCR, and the TCRdb table lists in-frame clones only, not all of them. The table lists some 48,000 clones, about four fifths of them singletons. This CDR3 is built from 14 residues. Trimming left V 0 bases short and J 4 bases short, with 10 bases between. The germline V gene has CDR1 SGDLS and CDR2 YYNGEE. This chain connects TRBV9 to TRBJ1-1; D not resolved. The material sequenced was PBMCs from blood kept in culture. The TCR comes from a human donor with multiple sclerosis. This CDR3 is CASSVEAGSTEAFF. CDR3 bases: TGTGCCAGCAGCGTAGAAGCCGGGAGCACTGAAGCTTTCTTT.